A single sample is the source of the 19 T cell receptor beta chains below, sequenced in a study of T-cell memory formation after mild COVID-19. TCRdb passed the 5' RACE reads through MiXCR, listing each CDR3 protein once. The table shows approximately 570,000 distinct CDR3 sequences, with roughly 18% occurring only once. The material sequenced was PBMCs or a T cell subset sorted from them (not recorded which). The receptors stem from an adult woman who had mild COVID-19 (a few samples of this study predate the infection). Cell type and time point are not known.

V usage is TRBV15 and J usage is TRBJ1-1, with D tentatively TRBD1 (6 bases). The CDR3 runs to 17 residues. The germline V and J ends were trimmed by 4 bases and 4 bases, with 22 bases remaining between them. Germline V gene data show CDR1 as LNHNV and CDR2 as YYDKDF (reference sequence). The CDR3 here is CATSNPSTGLGSTEAFF. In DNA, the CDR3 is TGTGCCACCAGCAATCCTAGTACAGGGTTGGGGAGCACTGAAGCTTTCTTT.

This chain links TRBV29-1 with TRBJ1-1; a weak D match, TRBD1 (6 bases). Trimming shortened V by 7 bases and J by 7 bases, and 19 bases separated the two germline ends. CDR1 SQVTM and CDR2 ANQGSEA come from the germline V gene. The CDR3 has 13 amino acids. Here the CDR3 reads CSAAGAWTDEAFF. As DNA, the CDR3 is TGCAGCGCAGCCGGGGCTTGGACAGATGAAGCTTTCTTT.

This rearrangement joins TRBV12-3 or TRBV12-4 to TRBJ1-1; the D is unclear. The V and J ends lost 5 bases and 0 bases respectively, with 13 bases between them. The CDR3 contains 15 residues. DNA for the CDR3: TGTGCCAGCAGTCCCTCCTCAATCTTGAACACTGAAGCTTTCTTT. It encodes CASSPSSILNTEAFF.

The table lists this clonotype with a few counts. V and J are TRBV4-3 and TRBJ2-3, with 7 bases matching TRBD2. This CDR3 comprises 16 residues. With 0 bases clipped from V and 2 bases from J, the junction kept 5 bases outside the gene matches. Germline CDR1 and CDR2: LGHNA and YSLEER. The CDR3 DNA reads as TGCGCCAGCAGCCAAGACGCTAGCGGTTACACAGATACGCAGTATTTT. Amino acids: CASSQDASGYTDTQYF.

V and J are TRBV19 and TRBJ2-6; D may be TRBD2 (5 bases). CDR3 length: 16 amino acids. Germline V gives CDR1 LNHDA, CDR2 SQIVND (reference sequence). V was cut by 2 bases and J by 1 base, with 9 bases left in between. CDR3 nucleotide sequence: TGTGCCAGTAGTATACCCGGGGTATCTGGGGCCAACGTCCTGACTTTC. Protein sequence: CASSIPGVSGANVLTF.

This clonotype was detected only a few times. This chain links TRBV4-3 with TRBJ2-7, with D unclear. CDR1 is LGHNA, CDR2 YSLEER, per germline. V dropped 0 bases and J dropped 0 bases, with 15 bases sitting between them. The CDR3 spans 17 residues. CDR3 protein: CASSQDRLGPSSYEQYF. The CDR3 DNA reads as TGCGCCAGCAGCCAAGATCGTCTGGGCCCGAGCTCCTACGAGCAGTACTTC.

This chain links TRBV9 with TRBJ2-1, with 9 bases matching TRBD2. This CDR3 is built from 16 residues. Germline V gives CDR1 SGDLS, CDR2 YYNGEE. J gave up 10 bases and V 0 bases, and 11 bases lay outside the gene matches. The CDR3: CASSVDVPSGKVEQFF. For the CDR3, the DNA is TGTGCCAGCAGCGTAGATGTGCCTAGCGGGAAGGTGGAGCAGTTCTTC.

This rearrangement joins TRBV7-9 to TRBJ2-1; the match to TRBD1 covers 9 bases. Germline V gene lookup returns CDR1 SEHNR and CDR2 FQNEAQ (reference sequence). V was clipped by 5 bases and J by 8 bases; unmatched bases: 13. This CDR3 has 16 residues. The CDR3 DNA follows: TGTGCCAGCAGCGTTCACAACCGGGGACAGGGACATGAGCAGTTCTTC. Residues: CASSVHNRGQGHEQFF. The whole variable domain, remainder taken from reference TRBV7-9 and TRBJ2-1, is DTGVSQNPRHKITKRGQNVTFRCDPISEHNRLYWYRQTLGQGPEFLTYFQNEAQLEKSRLLSDRFSAERPKGSFSTLEIQRTEQGDSAMYLCASSVHNRGQGHEQFFGPGTRLTVL.

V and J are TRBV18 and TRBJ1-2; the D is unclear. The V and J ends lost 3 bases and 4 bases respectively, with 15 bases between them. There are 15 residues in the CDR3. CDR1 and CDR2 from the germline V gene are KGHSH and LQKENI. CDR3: CASSPANFARYGYTF. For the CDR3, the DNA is TGTGCCAGCTCACCCGCTAATTTTGCGCGCTATGGCTACACCTTC.

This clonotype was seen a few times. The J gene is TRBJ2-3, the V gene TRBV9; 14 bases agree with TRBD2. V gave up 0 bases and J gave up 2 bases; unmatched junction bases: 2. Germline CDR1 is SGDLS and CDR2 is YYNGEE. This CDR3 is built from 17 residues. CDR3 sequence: CASSVGTSGRYTDTQYF. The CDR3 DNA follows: TGTGCCAGCAGCGTAGGGACTAGCGGGAGGTACACAGATACGCAGTATTTT.

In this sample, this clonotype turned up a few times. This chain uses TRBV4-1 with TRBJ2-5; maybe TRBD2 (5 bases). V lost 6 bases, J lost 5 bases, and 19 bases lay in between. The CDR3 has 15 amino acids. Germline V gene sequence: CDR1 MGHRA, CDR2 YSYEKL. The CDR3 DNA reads TGCGCCAGCAGACCCACGGGCCTAGCAGGCGAGACCCAGTACTTC. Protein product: CASRPTGLAGETQYF.

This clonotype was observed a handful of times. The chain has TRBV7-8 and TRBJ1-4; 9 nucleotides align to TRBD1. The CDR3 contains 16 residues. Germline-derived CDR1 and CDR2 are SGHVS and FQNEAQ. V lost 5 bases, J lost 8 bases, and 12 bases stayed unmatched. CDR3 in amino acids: CASSPRTGTGKEKLFF. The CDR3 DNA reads TGTGCCAGCAGCCCTAGAACCGGGACAGGGAAAGAAAAACTGTTTTTT.

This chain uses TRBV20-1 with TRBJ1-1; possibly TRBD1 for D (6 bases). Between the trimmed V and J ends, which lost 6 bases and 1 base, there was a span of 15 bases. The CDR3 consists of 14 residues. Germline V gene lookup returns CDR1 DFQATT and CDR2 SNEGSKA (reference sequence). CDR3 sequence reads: CSAIRTARNTEAFF. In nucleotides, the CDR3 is TGCAGTGCCATCCGGACAGCCCGGAACACTGAAGCTTTCTTT.

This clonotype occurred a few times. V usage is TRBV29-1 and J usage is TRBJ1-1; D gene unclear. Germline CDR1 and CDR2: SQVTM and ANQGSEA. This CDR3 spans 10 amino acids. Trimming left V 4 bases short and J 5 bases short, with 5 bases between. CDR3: CSVVWTEAFF. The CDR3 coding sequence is TGCAGCGTTGTATGGACTGAAGCTTTCTTT.

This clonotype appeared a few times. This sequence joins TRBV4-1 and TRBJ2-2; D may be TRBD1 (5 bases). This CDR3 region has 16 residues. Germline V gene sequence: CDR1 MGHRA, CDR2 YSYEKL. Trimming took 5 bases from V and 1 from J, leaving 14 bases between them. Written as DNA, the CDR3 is TGCGCCAGCAGCAATAAGGGGTACGAGAACACCGGGGAGCTGTTTTTT. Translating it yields CASSNKGYENTGELFF.

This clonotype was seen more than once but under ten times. The CDR3 protein is CASSHQGSSYNEQFF. Written as DNA, the CDR3 is TGCGCCAGCAGTCATCAGGGGAGCTCCTACAATGAGCAGTTCTTC. V is TRBV23-1 and J is TRBJ2-1, with D possibly being TRBD1 (6 bases). TRBV23-1 is treated as an ORF (open reading frame) with a function not yet certain. The CDR3 is 15 amino acids. V was pared by 3 bases and J by 0 bases, with 9 bases between.

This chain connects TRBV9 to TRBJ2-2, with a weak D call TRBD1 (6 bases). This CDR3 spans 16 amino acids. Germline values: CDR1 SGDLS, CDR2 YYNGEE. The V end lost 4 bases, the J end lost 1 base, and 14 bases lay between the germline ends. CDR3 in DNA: TGTGCCAGCAGCCCGGCCGGGACATGGAACACCGGGGAGCTGTTTTTT. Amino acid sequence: CASSPAGTWNTGELFF.

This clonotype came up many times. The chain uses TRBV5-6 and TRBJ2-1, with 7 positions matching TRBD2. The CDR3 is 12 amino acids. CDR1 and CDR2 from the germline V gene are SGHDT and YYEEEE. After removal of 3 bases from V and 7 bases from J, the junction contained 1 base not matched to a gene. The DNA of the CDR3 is TGTGCCAGCAGCTCCGGGGGGAATGAGCAGTTCTTC. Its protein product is CASSSGGNEQFF.

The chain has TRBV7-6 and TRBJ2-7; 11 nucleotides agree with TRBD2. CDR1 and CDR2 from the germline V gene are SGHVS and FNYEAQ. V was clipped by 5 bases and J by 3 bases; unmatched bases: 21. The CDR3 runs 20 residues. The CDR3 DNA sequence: TGTGCCAGCAGCACTTCAACCGGGACTAGCGGAGTGGAGGGGTACTACGAGCAGTACTTC. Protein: CASSTSTGTSGVEGYYEQYF.